This T cell receptor (beta chain) was recovered during a study of T-cell memory formation after mild COVID-19 (dated by TCRdb to about 2021). Regarding the research as a whole: TCR sequence clusters from the two donors were found to be largely donor specific. Two young, previously healthy adult volunteers made up the cohort, one male and one female. Longitudinal TCRalpha and TCRbeta repertoire sequencing tracked T-cell clones expanding and contracting after mild COVID-19 in a couple of donors.

Ficoll-Paque density gradient centrifugation was used to isolate PBMCs. CDR1 DFQATT and CDR2 SNEGSKA were looked up in the germline V gene (reference sequence). From its cysteine to its phenylalanine, the CDR3 spans 15 amino acids. CDR3 DNA is the only sequence kept; it has 45 bases, read in frame from the first base. The junction shows trimming of 0 bases on V and 5 bases on J, and the gene matches do not reach 7 bases of it. In the case of this clonotype: The target of this receptor is not known. Base-call qualities are not available, and no considerably larger clone is one nucleotide away.

The full study reports these points: Contracting CD4+ clones turned up mainly in the CM and EM memory subsets, whereas EMRA was where CD8+ clones were enriched. Only a couple of mild cases were covered by the study, and larger cohorts that include severe cases with pre-infection samples were considered necessary. Clones contracting from day 15 to 85 had balanced CD4/CD8 phenotypes, while a second wave expanding from day 15 to 37 was biased towards CD4+. Some responding clones were found in pre-infection memory, which suggests that pre-existing cross-reactive memory T cells took part in the SARS-CoV-2 response. Whether the second-wave clones peaking on day 37 were SARS-CoV-2 specific was not confirmed.

Data came from an Illumina NovaSeq 6000. cDNA libraries for TCRalpha and TCRbeta were prepared by 5'RACE using constant-segment primers, with sample barcodes and unique molecular identifiers added. RNA was extracted from every sample with Trizol reagent. Library amplification was performed in two PCR steps, and a second sample barcode and Illumina TruSeq adapters were introduced in the second step. The libraries were sequenced on an Illumina NovaSeq using 2 x 150 bp paired-end reads. Per the authors' processing: Demultiplexing of reads and collapsing into UMI-guided consensus sequences were performed with migec v1.2.7. With mixcr v2.1.11, UMI consensuses were aligned to TRA and TRB V and J templates and assembled into clonotypes. A clonotype was counted as expanded or contracted only if both edgeR and NoisET called the change significant, with noise models trained on biological replicates. For edgeR calls, the cutoffs were a false discovery rate-adjusted p below 0.01 and a log2 fold-change threshold of 1. As an exploratory analysis of dynamics, max-normalized trajectories of the 1000 most abundant clonotypes were examined by PCA with hierarchical clustering. Each responding clone was given a CD4 or CD8 phenotype based on the CD4+ and CD8+ repertoires, which had been sequenced separately. TCRdb itself trimmed the public reads at Q25 with fastp, ran MiXCR and retained productive beta chains. Each CDR3 protein appears once, grouped with its most common genes and DNA. It is TCRdb's table, rather than the study itself, that gives the V and J calls and clone size. A total of over 120,000 distinct CDR3 sequences appear in this sample, 25% of them only once. Around a quarter of the sample is held by the ten biggest clonotypes.

The receptor's source is an adult woman who had mild COVID-19 (a few samples of this study predate the infection). The sample titles of this study are shuffled in the database, so cell type and time point are left out; the donor was told from shared clones. Material: PBMCs or a T cell subset sorted from them (not recorded which). The rearrangement combines TRBV20-1 with TRBJ2-1; TRBD1 aligns with 7 central bases. The CDR3 is CSARDLGQANNEQFF. The DNA reads TGCAGTGCTAGAGATCTAGGACAGGCGAACAATGAGCAGTTCTTC.